This T cell receptor (beta chain) emerged from a study of blood T cell repertoires in COVID-19. Study as a whole: Whether acute or convalescent, the COVID-19 samples came from the United States, Italy and Spain. The cDNA or gDNA used as material had been derived from T cells, B-cell-depleted T cells, or PBMCs.

V was clipped by 5 bases and J by 5 bases; unmatched bases: 18. Germline CDR1 reads PRHDT; CDR2 reads FYEKMQ (reference sequence). This CDR3 has 18 residues. In the original analysis: Estimates of nucleated cell counts were drawn from the amplification of reference gene primers. TCRdb's table, derived via immunoSEQ multiplex PCR, lists solely in-frame clones and lacks some. V, J and clone size were drawn from that table, and D and trimming were deduced from the DNA. The sample carries about 160,000 clones, 70% to 85% recorded once. The TCR comes from an elderly woman with acute or convalescent COVID-19. The chain joins TRBV13 to TRBJ1-1, with 9 bases lining up with TRBD1. Sequencing used peripheral blood. CDR3 DNA sequence: TGTGCCAGCAGCGCTCAAACCGGGACAGGGAAGCTGGGGACTGAAGCTTTCTTT. This sequence encodes CASSAQTGTGKLGTEAFF.